A single T cell receptor (beta chain) is shown here with its context. As yet, its antigen is unknown. The sample carries other DNA sequences with the same CDR3. While unrecorded immune exposures were likely, the donors were nominally healthy when sampled. Trimming took off 1 base at V and 4 bases at J, with 5 bases between the two ends. Germline V CDR1 and CDR2: SQVTM, ANQGSEA. The CDR3 is 12 residues long. The data were obtained in a study of cytomegalovirus exposure and HLA in healthy donors. The study's findings and limits: A later analysis by the authors found several of the most significant clusters apparently linked to common viral pathogens. TCR beta V segments were, for the most part, productive about 87% or about 30% of the time in an earlier analysis.

The PCR had 60 Vbeta and 13 Jbeta primers. Generated by immunoSEQ multiplex PCR, the TCRdb table keeps only in-frame clones and is missing some. This sample carries about 190,000 clones, about four fifths of them seen once, and the ten largest clones take roughly 6%. The V gene is TRBV29-1, the J gene TRBJ1-3, with D tentatively TRBD1 (5 bases). The TCR originated in a woman aged 30 to 39 in good health and CMV-seropositive. Sequenced: PBMCs. CDR3 DNA sequence: TGCAGCGTTGAAGCAGGGGGAAACACCATATATTTT. This translates into CSVEAGGNTIYF.